Sequencing of this TCR beta chain was carried out in a study of blood T cell repertoires in COVID-19. Study as a whole: T cells, B-cell-depleted T cells, or PBMCs provided the cDNA or gDNA that served as material.

The Seattle patients, enrolled during active infection, were followed longitudinally. This table comes from immunoSEQ multiplex PCR, and its TCRdb copy is limited to in-frame clones, with some not included. In the table there are hundreds of thousands of clones, roughly 86% of which are singletons. The V gene end was trimmed by 8 bases and the J gene end by 5 bases; junction bases not matched to a gene: 7. CDR1 is SNHLY and CDR2 is FYNNEI in the germline V gene. The CDR3 contains 13 residues. The sequence was obtained from a woman at least 80 years old with COVID-19, enrolled during active disease. Sequenced sample: peripheral blood. The chain employs TRBV2 and TRBJ2-7, with 9 bases that match TRBD1. The CDR3 nucleotides read TGTGCCAGCCTGACAGGGGGAAGTAACGAGCAGTACTTC. The encoded protein is CASLTGGSNEQYF.